Shown below are 2 T cell receptor beta chains from a single sample sequenced in a study of blood T cells in healthy people across ages. It was with a sample-barcoded 5' primer and a J-beta primer mix that a second PCR of roughly 7 to 12 cycles was run. TCRdb analysed the 5' RACE reads with MiXCR anew, one entry per CDR3 protein. The repertoire holds hundreds of thousands of distinct CDR3 sequences, with 32% as singletons. Input material: blood. These receptors came from a woman aged 80 or over in good health.

Ten or more counts support this clonotype. The DNA for the CDR3 is TGTGCCAGCATCCGGGGGGGCACCTACAATGAGCAGTTCTTC. Translation gives CASIRGGTYNEQFF. The chain links TRBV7-2 to TRBJ2-1; 8 bases align to TRBD2. This CDR3 region has 14 residues. The ends lost 7 bases at V and 2 bases at J; junction bases unmatched: 4. Germline V gene lookup returns CDR1 SGHTA and CDR2 FQGNSA.

This clonotype was observed at least ten times. The chain employs TRBV2 and TRBJ2-5; D not certain. Germline CDR1 is SNHLY and CDR2 is FYNNEI. V was trimmed by 2 bases and J by 3 bases, leaving 7 bases between them. The CDR3 covers 13 residues. In DNA, the CDR3 is TGTGCCAGCAGTGAATCTGTAAAAGAGACCCAGTACTTC. Translating gives CASSESVKETQYF.